Listed below are T cell receptor beta chains from one sample, sequenced in a study of T cell changes during pregnancy in multiple sclerosis. Sequencing used immunoSEQ multiplex PCR; TCRdb keeps in-frame clones, though not all of them. The sample holds approximately 47,000 clones; around nine tenths are singletons and the top ten take under 2%. The input for sequencing was peripheral blood, taken in the first trimester of pregnancy. All receptors derive from a female donor with multiple sclerosis, enrolled in a pregnancy study. Each CDR3 is given without its conserved first and last residue. Fields, in order: J gene, clone size, V gene, CDR3 protein. Only part of the rows carry a size: once, few, many, or a class if the clone is expanded.

j_call: TRBJ2-1; clone_size: -; v_call: TRBV4-3; cdr3_aa: ASSPGLSSYNEQF
j_call: TRBJ1-1; clone_size: -; v_call: TRBV6-1; cdr3_aa: ASSEGSGYTEAF
j_call: TRBJ1-1; clone_size: -; v_call: TRBV28; cdr3_aa: ASNLGQDTEAF
j_call: TRBJ1-2; clone_size: -; v_call: TRBV18; cdr3_aa: ASSPPGGQRANYGYT
j_call: TRBJ1-2; clone_size: -; v_call: TRBV4-3; cdr3_aa: ASSQDWDSKGYT
j_call: TRBJ2-3; clone_size: -; v_call: TRBV20-1; cdr3_aa: SALRTDTQY
j_call: TRBJ2-7; clone_size: -; v_call: TRBV7-9; cdr3_aa: ASSFGDRGPYEQY
j_call: TRBJ2-1; clone_size: -; v_call: TRBV10-2; cdr3_aa: ASSESSYNEQF
j_call: TRBJ2-7; clone_size: -; v_call: TRBV29-1; cdr3_aa: SVADRATGNEQY
j_call: TRBJ2-7; clone_size: -; v_call: TRBV19; cdr3_aa: ASSKTSSYEQY
j_call: TRBJ2-3; clone_size: -; v_call: TRBV1; cdr3_aa: TSSQASGGTDTQY
j_call: TRBJ1-3; clone_size: -; v_call: TRBV30; cdr3_aa: AWRTDGNTIY
j_call: TRBJ1-2; clone_size: once; v_call: TRBV7-3; cdr3_aa: ASWRPGGGYGYT
j_call: TRBJ1-4; clone_size: once; v_call: TRBV5-1; cdr3_aa: ASSSALGTGGFSTNEKLF
j_call: TRBJ1-4; clone_size: -; v_call: TRBV21-1; cdr3_aa: ASSKTFQAINEKLF
j_call: TRBJ2-1; clone_size: -; v_call: TRBV11-2; cdr3_aa: ASSFSYNEQF
j_call: TRBJ1-5; clone_size: -; v_call: TRBV5-1; cdr3_aa: ASSLEGGPGQPQH
j_call: TRBJ1-1; clone_size: -; v_call: TRBV18; cdr3_aa: ASSPPVLSTEAF
j_call: TRBJ1-1; clone_size: -; v_call: TRBV21-1; cdr3_aa: ASSKLRGGNTEAF
j_call: TRBJ1-1; clone_size: -; v_call: TRBV2; cdr3_aa: ASDQGAGTEAF
j_call: TRBJ1-4; clone_size: -; v_call: TRBV5-1; cdr3_aa: ASSDGQGSNEKLF
j_call: TRBJ2-4; clone_size: -; v_call: TRBV5-1; cdr3_aa: ASSQTGGANIQY
j_call: TRBJ2-2; clone_size: few; v_call: TRBV28; cdr3_aa: ASTLNGASGANTGELF
j_call: TRBJ2-1; clone_size: -; v_call: TRBV19; cdr3_aa: ASRTGQGMGSYNEQF
j_call: TRBJ2-2; clone_size: -; v_call: TRBV5-4; cdr3_aa: ASSLATRQGATAGELF
j_call: TRBJ1-3; clone_size: -; v_call: TRBV18; cdr3_aa: ASSPGTGNRNTIY
j_call: TRBJ1-4; clone_size: -; v_call: TRBV6-6; cdr3_aa: ASSEGATNEKLF
j_call: TRBJ2-7; clone_size: -; v_call: TRBV7-9; cdr3_aa: ASSAAGEQY
j_call: TRBJ1-4; clone_size: once; v_call: TRBV30; cdr3_aa: AWTGQGGEKLF
j_call: TRBJ2-3; clone_size: -; v_call: TRBV5-8; cdr3_aa: ASSLSRTDTQY
j_call: -; clone_size: once; v_call: TRBV29-1; cdr3_aa: SVVGDTLYEQY
j_call: TRBJ1-2; clone_size: -; v_call: TRBV6-6; cdr3_aa: ASSYSGDRTYGYT
j_call: TRBJ1-6; clone_size: -; v_call: TRBV2; cdr3_aa: ASSGGQGRNSPLH
j_call: TRBJ1-2; clone_size: -; v_call: TRBV4-3; cdr3_aa: ASSQQGTGYT
j_call: TRBJ1-1; clone_size: -; v_call: TRBV10-2; cdr3_aa: ASSGGSSTSDTEAF
j_call: TRBJ1-5; clone_size: -; v_call: TRBV7-2; cdr3_aa: ASSPSAGFLNQPQH
j_call: TRBJ2-1; clone_size: once; v_call: TRBV5-1; cdr3_aa: ASSLVASSYNEQF
j_call: TRBJ2-2; clone_size: -; v_call: TRBV5-1; cdr3_aa: ASSPAGNTGELF
j_call: TRBJ2-5; clone_size: -; v_call: TRBV5-6; cdr3_aa: ASSWTSGVETQY
j_call: TRBJ1-1; clone_size: -; v_call: TRBV4-3; cdr3_aa: ASSPGAGRGEAF
j_call: TRBJ2-7; clone_size: few; v_call: TRBV9; cdr3_aa: ASSRSIPGGVRYEQY